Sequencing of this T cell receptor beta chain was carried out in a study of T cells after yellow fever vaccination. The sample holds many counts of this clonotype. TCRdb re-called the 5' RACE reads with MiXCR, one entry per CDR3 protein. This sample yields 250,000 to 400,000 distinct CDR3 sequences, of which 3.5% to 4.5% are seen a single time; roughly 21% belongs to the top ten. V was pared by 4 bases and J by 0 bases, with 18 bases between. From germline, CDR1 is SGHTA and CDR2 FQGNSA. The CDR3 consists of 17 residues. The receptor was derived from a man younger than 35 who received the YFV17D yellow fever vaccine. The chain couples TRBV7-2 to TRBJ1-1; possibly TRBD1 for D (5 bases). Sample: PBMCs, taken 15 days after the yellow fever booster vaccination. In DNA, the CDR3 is TGTGCCAGCAGCTCCCCCCCCGACAGACCGATGAACACTGAAGCTTTCTTT. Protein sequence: CASSSPPDRPMNTEAFF.